Listed below are T cell receptor beta chains from one sample, sequenced in a study of shared clonotypes between healthy human individuals. Generated by immunoSEQ multiplex PCR, the TCRdb table keeps only in-frame clones and is missing some. The data contain approximately 530,000 clones, almost 97% of them singletons. Sequencing used naive CD4+ T cells sorted from blood. These receptors originate from a woman between 25 and 40 years old in good health. Each CDR3 is given with its conserved first and last residue. The order of the fields is D gene, clone size, CDR3 length, J gene, V gene, CDR3 DNA, CDR3 protein. The D gene is left open where the match is weak. Rows may omit the clone size; those that give it use once, few, many or a size class.

>.|.|15|TRBJ2-7|TRBV6-1
TGTGCCAGCAGTGAACGGCCCTACACGAGATACGAGCAGTACTTC
CASSERPYTRYEQYF
>TRBD1|.|15|TRBJ2-3|TRBV7-3
TGTGCCAGCAGCGTCGACAGGGGGCCCATGGATACGCAGTATTTT
CASSVDRGPMDTQYF
>TRBD1|.|16|TRBJ1-2|TRBV7-9
TGTGCCAGCAGCTCGGGGGACAGGGGAAAAAACTATGGCTACACCTTC
CASSSGDRGKNYGYTF
>.|.|13|TRBJ2-1|TRBV29-1
TGCAGCGGAGCCCGGAGCTCCTACAATGAGCAGTTCTTC
CSGARSSYNEQFF
>TRBD2|.|15|TRBJ2-7|TRBV5-1
TGCGCCAGCAGCTTGGGGACTAGCAAGACGTACGAGCAGTACTTC
CASSLGTSKTYEQYF
>TRBD1|.|17|TRBJ2-7|TRBV7-9
TGTGCCAGCAGCTCCCCCCGTGGAGGGGACAGGGGATACGAGCAGTACTTC
CASSSPRGGDRGYEQYF
>TRBD2|.|18|TRBJ2-1|TRBV2
TGTGCCAGCAGTGGGGTAGCGGGAGCACAACCAAGAAACAATGAGCAGTTCTTC
CASSGVAGAQPRNNEQFF
>TRBD1|.|14|TRBJ1-2|TRBV28
TGTGCCAGCAGCAGGGGGAGCGATCCCTATGGCTACACCTTC
CASSRGSDPYGYTF
>.|few|13|TRBJ1-1|TRBV6-1
TGTGCCAGCAGTGAGAGGGGGAACACTGAAGCTTTCTTT
CASSERGNTEAFF
>.|.|12|TRBJ2-2|TRBV5-1
TGCGCCAGCAGCTTGGAAGGCGGGGAGCTGTTTTTT
CASSLEGGELFF
>.|.|13|TRBJ2-2|TRBV30
TGTGCCTGGAGTGTTCTTATGACCGGGGAGCTGTTTTTT
CAWSVLMTGELFF
>.|once|13|TRBJ1-2|TRBV28
TGTGCCAGCAGTTTATTAGGGTCGTCTGGCTACACCTTC
CASSLLGSSGYTF
>TRBD1|.|18|TRBJ1-5|TRBV15
TGTGCCACCAGTTCTACTCGGGACAGCTCCGATAGCAATCAGCCCCAGCATTTT
CATSSTRDSSDSNQPQHF
>TRBD1|.|14|TRBJ2-7|TRBV4-1
TGCGCCAGCAGCCAACCGGGGACAGCATACGAGCAGTACTTC
CASSQPGTAYEQYF
>.|.|17|TRBJ1-3|TRBV5-1
TGCGCCAGCAGCCTGGCCGGGACCGAAGGTACTGGAAACACCATATATTTT
CASSLAGTEGTGNTIYF
>.|.|13|TRBJ2-7|TRBV18
TGTGCCAGCTCACCACGCGGGATTTACGAGCAGTACTTC
CASSPRGIYEQYF
>.|once|14|TRBJ1-1|TRBV25-1
TGTGCCAGCAGTGAATTAGGGGGGCTGACTGAAGCTTTCTTT
CASSELGGLTEAFF
>TRBD1|.|13|TRBJ1-5|TRBV30
TGTGCCTGGACAACAGGGGTAGGTCAGCCCCAGCATTTT
CAWTTGVGQPQHF
>.|few|11|TRBJ2-7|TRBV5-1
TGCGCCAGCAGCGGGACCTACGAGCAGTACTTC
CASSGTYEQYF
>TRBD1|.|15|TRBJ1-2|TRBV7-9
TGTGCCAGCAGCTATTGGACAGGAGCTAACTATGGCTACACCTTC
CASSYWTGANYGYTF
>TRBD1|once|15|TRBJ2-7|TRBV10-2
TGCGCCAGCAGGACTGGACAGGGAGATTTTTACGAGCAGTACTTC
CASRTGQGDFYEQYF
>TRBD2|.|17|TRBJ2-3|TRBV7-3
TGTGCCAGCAGCTTAACAGGGACTAGCGTCGGCACAGATACGCAGTATTTT
CASSLTGTSVGTDTQYF
>.|.|16|TRBJ1-1|TRBV28
TGTGCCAGCAGTTCTCTTGACTGGGGGGTGAACACTGAAGCTTTCTTT
CASSSLDWGVNTEAFF
>.|.|13|TRBJ2-5|TRBV7-9
TGTGCCAGCAGCTTGGCCCTACAAGAGACCCAGTACTTC
CASSLALQETQYF
>TRBD1|.|14|TRBJ1-1|TRBV10-3
TGTGCCAGCAGTTCACAGGGGGAGGGCACTGAAGCTTTCTTT
CASSSQGEGTEAFF
>.|.|16|TRBJ2-2|TRBV11-3
TGTGCCAGCAGCCCCCGGACCGGGACAATCACCGGGGAGCTGTTTTTT
CASSPRTGTITGELFF
>.|.|16|TRBJ2-7|TRBV7-9
TGTGCCAGCTTCGACCAGGTATGGGGGGCCTCCTACGAGCAGTACTTC
CASFDQVWGASYEQYF
>.|.|15|TRBJ2-1|TRBV6-5
TGTGCCAGCAGTTACGGGGACTTTCATTACAATGAGCAGTTCTTC
CASSYGDFHYNEQFF
>.|.|16|TRBJ2-1|TRBV4-1
TGCGCCAGCAGCCAAGATTATGGGACCACCTACAATGAGCAGTTCTTC
CASSQDYGTTYNEQFF
>.|.|15|TRBJ2-7|TRBV10-2
TGCGCCAGCAGTGTAGGTGGAGGAACGGTCTACGAGCAGTACTTC
CASSVGGGTVYEQYF
>.|once|13|TRBJ1-5|TRBV6-5
TGTGCCAGCAGTTCAGGATTCCATCAGCCCCAGCATTTT
CASSSGFHQPQHF
>TRBD1|.|16|TRBJ1-3|TRBV11-2
TGTGCCAGCAGCTTAGGACAAACAGGGGCTGGAAACACCATATATTTT
CASSLGQTGAGNTIYF
>TRBD2|.|16|TRBJ2-7|TRBV5-1
TGCGCCAGCAGCTTGGGGGCTAGCGGGAGGAATTACGAGCAGTACTTC
CASSLGASGRNYEQYF
>.|.|13|TRBJ1-1|TRBV19
TGTGCCAGTATTAAACGGGACAACGGTGAAGCTTTCTTT
CASIKRDNGEAFF
>.|.|18|TRBJ2-7|TRBV10-3
TGTGCCATCAGTGAACCCCCGGGGGGGGACAGAAAGGTCTACGAGCAGTACTTC
CAISEPPGGDRKVYEQYF
>TRBD1|.|17|TRBJ1-4|TRBV27
TGTGCCAGCAGTTTAGTTTGGACAGGGAGTTCTAATGAAAAACTGTTTTTT
CASSLVWTGSSNEKLFF
>.|.|16|TRBJ2-7|TRBV19
TGTGCCAGTAGTATATCCGAGTCCCTTAGCTCCTACGAGCAGTACTTC
CASSISESLSSYEQYF
>TRBD1|.|15|TRBJ2-3|TRBV7-9
TGTGCCAACACGCGAGGGACAGGGGCTGGAGATACGCAGTATTTT
CANTRGTGAGDTQYF
>TRBD2|.|15|TRBJ2-5|TRBV28
TGTGCCAGCAGTTTGCCTCTAGCGGGCCAAGAGACCCAGTACTTC
CASSLPLAGQETQYF
>TRBD2|.|13|TRBJ2-5|TRBV27
TGTGCCAGCAGTTCACTAGCGGTAGAGACCCAGTACTTC
CASSSLAVETQYF
>.|.|14|TRBJ2-3|TRBV6-5
TGTGCCAGCAAATGGGGGCCCCGCACAGATACGCAGTATTTT
CASKWGPRTDTQYF
>.|.|11|TRBJ2-7|TRBV20-1
TGCAGTGCTAGAGATCAGGTCGAGCAGTACTTC
CSARDQVEQYF
>.|.|18|TRBJ1-1|TRBV27
TGTGCCAGCAGTTTATCTACCCGGGCAGGGGTATGGGGCACTGAAGCTTTCTTT
CASSLSTRAGVWGTEAFF
>.|.|13|TRBJ2-7|TRBV11-2
TGTGCCAGCAGCGGGACCAGCTCCTACGAGCAGTACTTC
CASSGTSSYEQYF
>.|.|17|TRBJ1-5|TRBV7-8
TGTGCCAGCAGCTCGCAATTACAGGGAGGGAGCAATCAGCCCCAGCATTTT
CASSSQLQGGSNQPQHF
>TRBD2|.|16|TRBJ2-7|TRBV30
TGTGCCTGGAGGAACCCGGGACTAGCGGGAGTTGACGAGCAGTACTTC
CAWRNPGLAGVDEQYF
>.|once|18|TRBJ2-7|TRBV2
TGTGCCAGCAGTGAAGTTCGGGCTAGCGGACAGAGGGGCGACGAGCAGTACTTC
CASSEVRASGQRGDEQYF
>TRBD1|.|15|TRBJ2-2|TRBV7-7
TGTGCCAGCAGCTCCGGGACAGCGAACACCGGGGAGCTGTTTTTT
CASSSGTANTGELFF
>.|.|17|TRBJ1-4|TRBV30
TGTGCCTGGAGTGTAGGGAGATGGGGCGCAACTAATGAAAAACTGTTTTTT
CAWSVGRWGATNEKLFF
>.|.|14|TRBJ2-7|TRBV6-6
TGTGCCAGCAGTTACTCCGATAGGCCAGGCGAGCAGTACTTC
CASSYSDRPGEQYF
>.|.|14|TRBJ2-1|TRBV6-5
TGTGCCAGCAGTTACAGTCGGATTTACAATGAGCAGTTCTTC
CASSYSRIYNEQFF
>.|.|15|TRBJ1-1|TRBV28
TGTGCCAGCAGTTTAGCAGGGACGGCGAGCACTGAAGCTTTCTTT
CASSLAGTASTEAFF
>.|.|14|TRBJ2-3|TRBV6-5
TGTGCCAGCAGTTCCGGAATTAGCACAGATACGCAGTATTTT
CASSSGISTDTQYF